This TCR beta chain was observed in a study of cytomegalovirus exposure and HLA in healthy donors. The PCR was carried out with 60 Vbeta primers and 13 Jbeta primers. Profiling relied on immunoSEQ multiplex PCR, and the TCRdb table lists in-frame clones only, not all of them. The table shows about 130,000 clones, with approximately 82% occurring only once. Germline CDR1 and CDR2: MGHRA and YSYEKL. There are 17 residues in the CDR3. V lost 0 bases, J lost 5 bases, and 12 bases stayed unmatched. As concerns this clone: Its target is not known.

Study findings and constraints: Previously analyzed data showed that most TCR beta V segments were productive at a frequency of about 87% or about 30%. Reportedly, HLA-A and HLA-B alleles of most subjects were accurately predicted from TCR beta. It was only CMV serostatus that was available as immune exposure information.

This TCR derives from a young man in good health and CMV-seropositive. The sample comprised PBMCs. The chain has TRBV4-1 and TRBJ2-7; TRBD1 matches 8 bases. CDR3 residues: CASSQDIWRQGLNEQYF. CDR3 sequence (DNA): TGCGCCAGCAGCCAAGATATATGGAGACAGGGGTTAAACGAGCAGTACTTC.